Detailed here is one T cell receptor beta chain. Antigen specificity is unknown. The V end was cut by 0 bases, the J end by 2 bases, with 4 bases between. Germline V gene sequence: CDR1 MNHEY, CDR2 SVGAGI. This CDR3 is built from 13 residues. The entry originates in a study of cytomegalovirus exposure and HLA in healthy donors. Across the study: Across 300 to 400 genotyped donors, about 80% landed in the Caucasian-associated ancestry cluster.

Overall study findings and caveats: A few of the chains that were CMV-associated were confirmed in vitro to be specific for CMV antigens.

PCR employed 60 Vbeta and 13 Jbeta primers. Clones were read by immunoSEQ multiplex PCR, and TCRdb kept only the in-frame ones, dropping some. Of 200,000 or so clones in the sample, roughly 80% were seen once. The sample consisted of PBMCs. The chain combines TRBV6-5 with TRBJ1-2; D ambiguous. The sequence derives from a man in his forties in good health and CMV-seropositive. The CDR3 DNA follows: TGTGCCAGCAGTTACTCGTCGAACTATGGCTACACCTTC. Protein product: CASSYSSNYGYTF.